This passage covers 26 T cell receptor beta chains from one sample sequenced in a study of CD4 T cells in relation to SARS-CoV-2 and coronaviruses. Profiled with immunoSEQ multiplex PCR; TCRdb holds only in-frame clones, not every one. In the table there are 35,000 to 40,000 clones, 70% to 90% of which are singletons. Sequences were obtained from memory CD4+ T cells from PBMCs. The receptor set was obtained from an adult with COVID-19.

The J gene is TRBJ2-3, the V gene TRBV6-2 or TRBV6-3; D is unclear. In germline, CDR1 is MNHEY, CDR2 SVGEGT. CDR3 length: 15 residues. Trimming removed 2 bases at V and 0 bases at J, with 9 bases between. The CDR3 region is CASSYPGPSTDTQYF. Written as DNA, the CDR3 is TGTGCCAGCAGTTACCCCGGTCCGAGCACAGATACGCAGTATTTT.

This rearrangement joins TRBV12-3 or TRBV12-4 to TRBJ2-7; D is ambiguous. The CDR3 is 11 amino acids. Between the trimmed V and J ends, which lost 3 bases and 5 bases, there was a span of 5 bases. CDR3 amino acids: CASSLRNEQYF. CDR3 in DNA: TGTGCCAGCAGTTTGAGGAACGAGCAGTACTTC.

The chain combines TRBV7-2 with TRBJ2-7, with D maybe TRBD1 (5 bases). The germline V and J ends were trimmed by 1 base and 0 bases, with 10 bases remaining between them. The CDR3 has 15 amino acids. The V gene's germline CDR1 is SGHTA and CDR2 FQGNSA. CDR3 region: CASSLDWTLSYEQYF. DNA for the CDR3: TGTGCCAGCAGCTTAGATTGGACACTCTCCTACGAGCAGTACTTC. Together with reference TRBV7-2 and TRBJ2-7, the CDR3 gives the full variable domain: GAGVSQSPSNKVTEKGKDVELRCDPISGHTALYWYRQSLGQGLEFLIYFQGNSAPDKSGLPSDRFSAERTGGSVSTLTIQRTQQEDSAVYLCASSLDWTLSYEQYFGPGTRLTVT.

The V call is TRBV5-1, the J call TRBJ2-7; D possibly uses TRBD1 or TRBD2 (5 bases each). This CDR3 comprises 14 residues. CDR1 SGHRS and CDR2 YFSETQ come from the germline V gene. With 4 bases removed from V and 7 bases from J, the gap between germline ends came to 18 bases. The CDR3 protein is CASSLGTALGEQYF. CDR3 DNA: TGCGCCAGCAGCCTCGGGACGGCCCTGGGGGAGCAGTACTTC.

The J gene is TRBJ2-1, the V gene TRBV5-1, with 15 positions matching TRBD2. There are 14 residues in the CDR3. Per the germline V gene, CDR1 is SGHRS and CDR2 is YFSETQ. Germline trimming cut 4 bases from V and 9 bases from J; bases unmatched to any gene: 2. In nucleotides, the CDR3 is TGCGCCAGCAGCGGGACTAGCGGGAGGCGTGAGCAGTTCTTC. It encodes CASSGTSGRREQFF.

V usage is TRBV4-1 and J usage is TRBJ1-5; 9 bases agree with TRBD1. The CDR3 consists of 14 residues. Germline assignment: CDR1 MGHRA and CDR2 YSYEKL. After removal of 5 bases from V and 6 bases from J, the junction contained 5 bases not matched to a gene. CDR3 in amino acids: CASSFGTGSQPQHF. The CDR3 DNA is TGCGCCAGCAGCTTTGGGACAGGGAGTCAGCCCCAGCATTTT.

The V gene is TRBV20-1, the J gene TRBJ2-1; TRBD2 matches at 10 bases. The trim removed 3 bases at V and 8 bases at J, leaving 7 bases unmatched. This CDR3 has 14 amino acids. Germline-derived CDR1 and CDR2 are DFQATT and SNEGSKA (reference sequence). The CDR3: CSASILAGVHEQFF. CDR3 nucleotide sequence: TGCAGTGCTAGTATTCTAGCGGGAGTGCATGAGCAGTTCTTC.

The sample holds one count of this clone. This chain connects TRBV2 to TRBJ2-1; 7 bases are shared with TRBD1. After removal of 7 bases from V and 5 bases from J, the junction contained 14 bases not matched to a gene. This CDR3 has 16 residues. Germline-derived CDR1 and CDR2 are SNHLY and FYNNEI. The CDR3 spells CASTLPGTAINNEQFF. The CDR3 DNA sequence: TGTGCCAGCACCCTCCCGGGGACAGCGATTAACAATGAGCAGTTCTTC.

The genes are TRBV18 and TRBJ2-2; D gene ambiguous. Trimming took off 0 bases at V and 7 bases at J, with 12 bases between the two ends. The CDR3 is 15 amino acids. Germline loops: CDR1 KGHSH, CDR2 LQKENI. The CDR3 here is CASSPPRAAYGELFF. Here the CDR3 DNA reads TGTGCCAGCTCACCACCAAGGGCAGCTTACGGGGAGCTGTTTTTT.

The chain combines TRBV7-9 with TRBJ2-2; D unclear. This CDR3 is built from 16 residues. The ends were cut back, 1 base at V and 2 bases at J, with 11 bases in the middle. Germline CDR1 SEHNR, CDR2 FQNEAQ (reference sequence). The CDR3 coding sequence is TGTGCCAGCAGCTTAGTGCAGGCGCTTAACACCGGGGAGCTGTTTTTT. It is translated as CASSLVQALNTGELFF.

The chain uses TRBV19 and TRBJ2-1; 8 nucleotides align to TRBD2. V was clipped by 1 base and J by 11 bases; unmatched bases: 7. Germline CDR1 is LNHDA and CDR2 is SQIVND (reference sequence). CDR3 size: 14 residues. In nucleotides, the CDR3 is TGTGCCAGTAGTATAGTTTTAAGCGGGAGTAAGCAGTTCTTC. Translation: CASSIVLSGSKQFF. The full variable domain, with the rest looked up from reference TRBV19 and TRBJ2-1, is DGGITQSPKYLFRKEGQNVTLSCEQNLNHDAMYWYRQDPGQGLRLIYYSQIVNDFQKGDIAEGYSVSREKKESFPLTVTSAQKNPTAFYLCASSIVLSGSKQFFGPGTRLTVL.

This sequence joins TRBV18 and TRBJ2-1; D might be TRBD2 (5 bases). The V and J ends lost 3 bases and 0 bases respectively, with 12 bases between them. The CDR3 is 16 residues long. Germline V gene data show CDR1 as KGHSH and CDR2 as LQKENI. DNA for the CDR3: TGTGCCAGCTCACCTAATGGAGGAGGCTCCTACAATGAGCAGTTCTTC. It specifies CASSPNGGGSYNEQFF.

V gene TRBV2 combines with J gene TRBJ1-5, with D maybe TRBD1 (6 bases). CDR1 and CDR2 (germline): SNHLY, FYNNEI. V shed 6 bases and J shed 9 bases, with 15 bases lying between them. The CDR3 is 13 residues long. CDR3 in amino acids: CASRYSPGAPQHF. The CDR3 DNA reads TGTGCCAGCAGATATAGCCCAGGGGCGCCCCAGCATTTT.

This chain connects TRBV5-1 to TRBJ2-3; tentatively, D is TRBD1 or TRBD2 (5 bases each). Trimming shortened V by 4 bases and J by 4 bases, and 13 bases separated the two germline ends. Germline V lookup: CDR1 SGHRS, CDR2 YFSETQ. CDR3 length equals 14 residues. The CDR3 loop reads CASSPGAGADTQYF. As DNA, the CDR3 is TGCGCCAGCAGCCCCGGGGCCGGGGCAGATACGCAGTATTTT.

V usage is TRBV5-8 and J usage is TRBJ2-2; the D gene is possibly TRBD2 (6 bases). The CDR3 is 18 residues long. The V gene lost 2 bases and the J gene lost 0 bases, with 17 bases spanning the gap. The germline V gene has CDR1 SGHTS and CDR2 YDEGEE. The CDR3 protein is CASSFRTGVPTNTGELFF. The CDR3 region has the DNA TGTGCCAGCAGCTTCCGCACGGGGGTCCCTACGAACACCGGGGAGCTGTTTTTT.

This chain joins TRBV6-1 and TRBJ2-1, with D possibly being TRBD1 (6 bases). V was clipped by 3 bases and J by 10 bases, with 16 bases between them. Germline CDR1 reads MNHNS; CDR2 reads SASEGT. The length of the CDR3 is 14 residues. Here the CDR3 reads CASSDPTGREEQFF. The CDR3 DNA sequence: TGTGCCAGCAGTGACCCGACAGGTCGTGAGGAGCAGTTCTTC.

The J gene is TRBJ2-2, the V gene TRBV6-6; 10 nucleotides match TRBD2. The V and J ends lost 5 bases and 1 base, in that order; junction bases with no gene match: 7. This CDR3 is built from 17 residues. Germline V gene sequence: CDR1 MNHNY, CDR2 SVGAGI (reference sequence). CDR3 sequence (DNA): TGTGCCAGCAGTCCAAGACGACTAGCGGGGAACACCGGGGAGCTGTTTTTT. Residues: CASSPRRLAGNTGELFF.

This clone has only one observation. The genes are TRBV9 and TRBJ1-3; D call uncertain. The germline V gene encodes CDR1 SGDLS and CDR2 YYNGEE. This CDR3 is 14 amino acids long. Trimming left V 2 bases short and J 0 bases short, with 6 bases between. The chain's CDR3 is CASSVGDSGNTIYF. The CDR3 DNA reads TGTGCCAGCAGCGTCGGGGACTCTGGAAACACCATATATTTT.

Only a few counts were recorded for this clone. The chain uses TRBV7-8 and TRBJ1-5; D not certain. V shed 0 bases and J shed 5 bases, with 11 bases lying between them. CDR3 length: 15 residues. Germline lookup yields CDR1 SGHVS and CDR2 FQNEAQ. CDR3 amino acids: CASSLAQEWHQPQHF. CDR3 in DNA: TGTGCCAGCAGCTTAGCGCAGGAGTGGCATCAGCCCCAGCATTTT.

This clone was seen a single time. This rearrangement joins TRBV5-1 to TRBJ2-5, with 7 nucleotides matching TRBD2. CDR3 length: 16 amino acids. Germline CDR1 is SGHRS and CDR2 is YFSETQ. V trimming: 0 bases; J trimming: 1 base; junction bases outside the gene matches: 6. CDR3 DNA sequence: TGCGCCAGCAGCTTGGGAGGGCTAGCGGCCCAAGAGACCCAGTACTTC. Its translation is CASSLGGLAAQETQYF.

The chain joins TRBV2 to TRBJ1-2, with 7 bases fitting TRBD1. The CDR3 has 13 amino acids. Germline lookup yields CDR1 SNHLY and CDR2 FYNNEI. The ends lost 3 bases at V and 5 bases at J; junction bases unmatched: 3. CDR3 amino acids: CASSDRGRYGYTF. CDR3 in DNA: TGTGCCAGCAGTGACAGGGGGAGATATGGCTACACCTTC.

The chain links TRBV12-3 or TRBV12-4 to TRBJ1-6; the D gene is possibly TRBD1 (5 bases). V lost 3 bases and J 8 bases, leaving 8 bases between the germline ends. The CDR3 loop spans 13 amino acids. The CDR3 DNA reads TGTGCCAGCAGTTTCGACAGTTATTCACCCCTCCACTTT. Its protein is CASSFDSYSPLHF.

The chain is built from TRBV29-1 and TRBJ2-4, with no clear D. Germline CDR1 SQVTM, CDR2 ANQGSEA. The CDR3 has 12 residues. V lost 4 bases and J lost 0, with 4 bases in between. The DNA for the CDR3 is TGCAGCGTTGGACTAGCCAAAAACATTCAGTACTTC. This codes for CSVGLAKNIQYF. Variable domain in full (rest from reference TRBV29-1 and TRBJ2-4): SAVISQKPSRDICQRGTSLTIQCQVDSQVTMMFWYRQQPGQSLTLIATANQGSEATYESGFVIDKFPISRPNLTFSTLTVSNMSPEDSSIYLCSVGLAKNIQYFGAGTRLSVL.

The V gene is TRBV5-1, the J gene TRBJ2-5; 14 bases align to TRBD2. The V gene end was trimmed by 2 bases and the J gene end by 4 bases; junction bases not matched to a gene: 1. CDR3 length: 15 residues. Germline CDR1 reads SGHRS; CDR2 reads YFSETQ. CDR3 nucleotides: TGCGCCAGCAGCTTAGGACTAGCGGGAGGAGAGACCCAGTACTTC. Translation: CASSLGLAGGETQYF.

V and J are TRBV2 and TRBJ2-3; possibly TRBD2 for D (5 bases). The CDR3 contains 15 residues. Looked up from germline, CDR1 is SNHLY and CDR2 is FYNNEI. The V and J ends lost 5 bases and 3 bases respectively, with 15 bases between them. This chain's CDR3 is CASSWTFLETDTQYF. CDR3 in DNA: TGTGCCAGCAGTTGGACTTTTTTGGAGACAGATACGCAGTATTTT.

V gene TRBV6-2 or TRBV6-3 combines with J gene TRBJ2-7, with a weak D call TRBD2 (7 bases). V lost 6 bases, J lost 8 bases, and 17 bases lay in between. This CDR3 region has 13 residues. The germline V gene encodes CDR1 MNHEY and CDR2 SVGEGT. The CDR3 DNA follows: TGTGCCAGCAGCGGGTCCGGGGGGCGAAAGCAGTACTTC. Its translation: CASSGSGGRKQYF.